A selection of T cell receptor beta chains follows, all from one sample in a study of CD8+ T cells in alopecia areata. Sequencing was performed with immunoSEQ multiplex PCR; in TCRdb, only in-frame clones are kept and a portion is missing. The sample lists 250,000 to 300,000 clones; 58% were seen once. The material sequenced was CD4+ T cells sorted from blood, taken at week 24, from a patient treated with tofacitinib. These receptors all come from a human donor with alopecia areata. The CDR3 runs from the conserved cysteine through the conserved F or W. D genes are given only for firm matches. For some rows the clone size is stated as once, few or many, or as a class when expanded; others skip it.

DNA	CDR3	D	V	J	size
TGTGCCAGCTCACCAACCGTGGGGCCCACTGAAGCTTTCTTT	CASSPTVGPTEAFF	.	TRBV18	TRBJ1-1	.
TGTGCCACCAGCAGAGAAGGGCTAGCGGAGCAGTTCTTC	CATSREGLAEQFF	.	TRBV15	TRBJ2-1	.
TGTGCCAGCAGCTTTCTCAACACAGGGAACACTGAAGCTTTCTTT	CASSFLNTGNTEAFF	.	TRBV9	TRBJ1-1	.
TGCGCCAGCAGCCAAGAACCGGCCGGGAACCAGCCCCAGCATTTT	CASSQEPAGNQPQHF	.	TRBV4-1	TRBJ1-5	.
TGTGCCAGCAGCGATCTAGCGGGGTCGGATACGCAGTATTTT	CASSDLAGSDTQYF	TRBD2	TRBV9	TRBJ2-3	once
TGTGCCAGCAGACTACCTAGCGGGGGTGGGAATGAGCAGTTCTTC	CASRLPSGGGNEQFF	TRBD2	TRBV28	TRBJ2-1	.
TGTGCCAGCAGTTCCCTAGGGGCTCGGAATTCACCCCTCCACTTT	CASSSLGARNSPLHF	.	TRBV28	TRBJ1-6	.
TGCGCCAGCAGCCAAGCCGGGGATCACACAGATACGCAGTATTTT	CASSQAGDHTDTQYF	.	TRBV4-3	TRBJ2-3	.
TGTGCCAGCAGCCCGGAGACAGGGGGCTCAGGGTCACCCCTCCACTTT	CASSPETGGSGSPLHF	TRBD1	TRBV9	TRBJ1-6	.
TGTGCCAGCAGCTTAGTCGGAAGCTCCTATAATTCACCCCTCCACTTT	CASSLVGSSYNSPLHF	.	TRBV11-2	TRBJ1-6	few
TGTGCCAGCAGTTACAGGGTAGGGGAGACCCAGTACTTC	CASSYRVGETQYF	.	TRBV6-5	TRBJ2-5	.
TGCGCCAGCAGCTTGGAGCCGGGGGAGACCCAGTACTTC	CASSLEPGETQYF	.	TRBV5-1	TRBJ2-5	.
TGTGCCAGCAGGATTGTGGGAAATGAGCAGTTCTTC	CASRIVGNEQFF	.	TRBV2	TRBJ2-1	.
TGTGCCAGCAGTGGGAGTAGCGGGGGGCCAGATACGCAGTATTTT	CASSGSSGGPDTQYF	TRBD2	TRBV2	TRBJ2-3	.
TGTGCCAGCAGTTCTACTTCGGGTGCGCAGTATTTT	CASSSTSGAQYF	.	TRBV13	TRBJ2-3	.
TGTGCCAGCAGCTTAGATACCCCGGGCTTCTTGTCGGCCAAAAACATTCAGTACTTC	CASSLDTPGFLSAKNIQYF	.	TRBV11-2	TRBJ2-4	.
TGTGCCAGCACTCTAGCGGAGGAAGAGACCCAGTACTTC	CASTLAEEETQYF	TRBD2	TRBV25-1	TRBJ2-5	.
TGCGCCAGCAGCCGATCCGGGACACCGAACACTGAAGCTTTCTTT	CASSRSGTPNTEAFF	.	TRBV4-3	TRBJ1-1	.
TGCAGCGGGGGACAGGGAGAAATCTACGAGCAGTACTTC	CSGGQGEIYEQYF	TRBD1	TRBV29-1	TRBJ2-7	few
TGTGCCAGCAGACGCGGACAGGGCATTCAGTACTTC	CASRRGQGIQYF	TRBD1	TRBV7-8	TRBJ2-4	.
TGTGCCAGCAGGTCCCGGTTGGGGGGGCCTGAAGCTTTCTTT	CASRSRLGGPEAFF	.	TRBV6-4	TRBJ1-1	.
TGTGCCACCAGCAGGAAGGGGCCCGGATACGAGCAGTACTTC	CATSRKGPGYEQYF	.	TRBV15	TRBJ2-7	.
TGTGCCAGCAGCTCACAGGGGGCCGGGTACAATGAGCAGTTCTTC	CASSSQGAGYNEQFF	TRBD1	TRBV7-3	TRBJ2-1	.
TGTGCCAGCAGCCCCCGGACAGGGGGAAACACAGATACGCAGTATTTT	CASSPRTGGNTDTQYF	TRBD1	TRBV7-8	TRBJ2-3	.
TGTGCCAGCAGTCTCGGGACAGGGTTCACCGGGGAGCTGTTTTTT	CASSLGTGFTGELFF	TRBD1	TRBV25-1	TRBJ2-2	.
TGTGCCAGCAGTGCGAGGACAGGGGGTCAGCAGTTCTTC	CASSARTGGQQFF	TRBD1	TRBV6-4	TRBJ2-1	few
TGCGCCAGCGCTAAAGACCGGGACACCGCGGCCATAGCCAAAAACATTCAGTACTTC	CASAKDRDTAAIAKNIQYF	.	TRBV4-1	TRBJ2-4	few
TGCAGAACCCACTTCGGGGGGCTGGTTTGCTCACCCCTCCACTTT	CRTHFGGLVCSPLHF	.	TRBV29-1	TRBJ1-6	few
TGTGCCAGCAGCGGGAGACAGACTTATAGCAATCAGCCCCAGCATTTT	CASSGRQTYSNQPQHF	.	TRBV7-2	TRBJ1-5	.
TGTGCCAGCAGTTTAGGGACTAGCATCGGCAATGAGCAGTTCTTC	CASSLGTSIGNEQFF	TRBD2	TRBV28	TRBJ2-1	many
TGCAGCGCCACCGAAACAGGGGCGCCTCAGAACACCGGGGAGCTGTTTTTT	CSATETGAPQNTGELFF	TRBD1	TRBV29-1	TRBJ2-2	.
TGCGCCAGCAGCTTTGGGACTAGCACAGATACGCAGTATTTT	CASSFGTSTDTQYF	.	TRBV5-1	TRBJ2-3	once
TGTGCCAGCATTCGGGACAGGGACACCGGAGAGCAGTACTTC	CASIRDRDTGEQYF	TRBD1	TRBV6-5	TRBJ2-7	once
TGCGCCAGCAGCTTGGTCCAACAGCGCGATACGCAGTATTTT	CASSLVQQRDTQYF	.	TRBV5-1	TRBJ2-3	few
TGTGCCAGCACCCCCTCTAGAGAGACCCAGTACTTC	CASTPSRETQYF	.	TRBV7-2	TRBJ2-5	few
TGTGCCAGCAGGAGGACAGGCCACACAGATACGCAGTATTTT	CASRRTGHTDTQYF	TRBD1	TRBV7-3	TRBJ2-3	.
TGTGCCAGCAGCCACGCTCCGGGACAGGGGTCCTACGAGCAGTACTTC	CASSHAPGQGSYEQYF	TRBD1	TRBV2	TRBJ2-7	.
TGTGCCAGCAAAGGGAGGGCCCCGGGGCGGGCCAACGTCCTGACTTTC	CASKGRAPGRANVLTF	TRBD2	TRBV5-4	TRBJ2-6	.
TGTGCCTGGAAGAGGCTAGCGGGGACTCAGGGGTACTTC	CAWKRLAGTQGYF	TRBD2	TRBV30	TRBJ2-5	.
TGTGCCAGCAGCCCCCAGCGGGGGGGCCACACCGGGGAGCTGTTTTTT	CASSPQRGGHTGELFF	TRBD2	TRBV11-1	TRBJ2-2	.
TGTGCCAGCAGCTTAACGTCAGCACCAGAGCAGTACTTC	CASSLTSAPEQYF	.	TRBV7-9	TRBJ2-7	.
TGTGCCAGCAGCACCTTTTTAAGCGGGGGTAGCTCCTACAATGAGCAGTTCTTC	CASSTFLSGGSSYNEQFF	TRBD2	TRBV28	TRBJ2-1	few
TGCGCCAGCAGCCAACCGGGACGAAAGGACGAGCAGTACTTC	CASSQPGRKDEQYF	.	TRBV4-1	TRBJ2-7	.
TGTGCCAGCAGTGAGACCGGACAGAGATACAATGAGCAGTTCTTC	CASSETGQRYNEQFF	.	TRBV25-1	TRBJ2-1	.
TGTGCCAGCAGTGTTCCGGGTGAGACCCAGTACTTC	CASSVPGETQYF	.	TRBV2	TRBJ2-5	.
TGTGCCAGCAGTTACTCTGGGGGTGAAGCTTTCTTT	CASSYSGGEAFF	.	TRBV6-5	TRBJ1-1	.
TGTGCCAGCAGTTACTGGCCAGGGGCCTACAATGAGCAGTTCTTC	CASSYWPGAYNEQFF	.	TRBV6-5	TRBJ2-1	few
TGTGCCTGGAGTGAAAGACAGTCCCCCGGTGGCTACACCTTC	CAWSERQSPGGYTF	.	TRBV30	TRBJ1-2	once
TGTGCCAGCAGTTACTCGAGGGAGACCCAGTACTTC	CASSYSRETQYF	.	TRBV6-6	TRBJ2-5	once
TGTGCCAGCTCGCGGGGGACAGTCACCACCGGGGAGCTGTTTTTT	CASSRGTVTTGELFF	.	TRBV2	TRBJ2-2	.
TGTGCCATCAGAACCGGGACGGGGAACACTGAAGCTTTCTTT	CAIRTGTGNTEAFF	.	TRBV10-3	TRBJ1-1	.
TGTGCCAGTAGTATCCGACTAAGTAACTATGGCTACACCTTC	CASSIRLSNYGYTF	.	TRBV19	TRBJ1-2	.
TGTGCCAGCAGTTCGACAGGGAGCACTGAAGCTTTCTTT	CASSSTGSTEAFF	TRBD1	TRBV28	TRBJ1-1	.
TGTGCCAGCAGCACAGGCGGTTACACAGATACGCAGTATTTT	CASSTGGYTDTQYF	.	TRBV7-2	TRBJ2-3	.
TGTGCCAGCAAACGCGGGGGGGCGGATGAGCAGTTCTTC	CASKRGGADEQFF	TRBD2	TRBV7-2	TRBJ2-1	few
TGTGCCAGCTCATCGGGGGCAGGGGAAGCTTTCTTT	CASSSGAGEAFF	.	TRBV9	TRBJ1-1	.
TGTGCCTCCCGGAGTGGTCTAGCGGGGGGTCAAGAGACCCAGTACTTC	CASRSGLAGGQETQYF	TRBD2	TRBV30	TRBJ2-5	.
TGTGCCAGCAGCTTTGCAGGGGGCGGATCCTACGAGCAGTACTTC	CASSFAGGGSYEQYF	TRBD1	TRBV11-3	TRBJ2-7	.
TGCAGTGCTAGTCACTCAGATACGCAGTATTTT	CSASHSDTQYF	.	TRBV20-1	TRBJ2-3	.
TGTGCCAGCAGCCGGGCAAGGTACAGGGGAGAGACCCAGTACTTC	CASSRARYRGETQYF	TRBD1	TRBV28	TRBJ2-5	.